These T cell receptor beta chains were read from a single sample in a study of shared clonotypes between healthy human individuals. Generated by immunoSEQ multiplex PCR, the TCRdb table keeps only in-frame clones and is missing some. The sample records about 2,500,000 clones, roughly 92% being singletons. The sample taken for sequencing was naive CD4+ T cells sorted from blood. The receptor set was obtained from a man between 18 and 29 years old in good health. CDR3s include the opening cysteine and the closing phenylalanine or tryptophan. A D gene is named only where the DNA matches it firmly. Not all rows give a size; the values are once, few, many and, for expanded clones, a class.

J gene: TRBJ1-2
D gene: NA
clone size: NA
V gene: TRBV28
CDR3 protein: CASTISIVTNYGYTF
CDR3 DNA: TGTGCCAGCACCATTTCCATCGTTACTAACTATGGCTACACCTTC

J gene: TRBJ1-3
D gene: NA
clone size: few
V gene: TRBV6-5
CDR3 protein: CATGVFSGNTIYF
CDR3 DNA: TGTGCCACCGGGGTATTCTCTGGAAACACCATATATTTT

J gene: TRBJ2-7
D gene: NA
clone size: NA
V gene: TRBV29-1
CDR3 protein: CSVEALGQGSEQYF
CDR3 DNA: TGCAGCGTTGAAGCTCTGGGGCAGGGCAGCGAGCAGTACTTC

J gene: TRBJ1-4
D gene: TRBD1
clone size: NA
V gene: TRBV7-9
CDR3 protein: CASSLDRAGEKLFF
CDR3 DNA: TGTGCCAGCAGCCTGGACAGGGCCGGTGAAAAACTGTTTTTT

J gene: TRBJ2-3
D gene: NA
clone size: NA
V gene: TRBV28
CDR3 protein: CASSLVADTQYF
CDR3 DNA: TGTGCCAGCAGTCTAGTGGCAGATACGCAGTATTTT

J gene: TRBJ1-4
D gene: NA
clone size: NA
V gene: TRBV18
CDR3 protein: CASSLYSATNEKLFF
CDR3 DNA: TGTGCCAGCTCACTTTACAGCGCAACTAATGAAAAACTGTTTTTT

J gene: TRBJ2-1
D gene: TRBD2
clone size: NA
V gene: TRBV5-1
CDR3 protein: CASSLEGLANEQFF
CDR3 DNA: TGCGCCAGCAGCTTGGAGGGACTAGCCAATGAGCAGTTCTTC

J gene: TRBJ1-2
D gene: NA
clone size: NA
V gene: TRBV5-5
CDR3 protein: CASSFRANYGYTF
CDR3 DNA: TGTGCCAGCAGCTTTAGGGCTAACTATGGCTACACCTTC

J gene: TRBJ1-5
D gene: TRBD1
clone size: NA
V gene: TRBV28
CDR3 protein: CASSLQGGRFGNQPQHF
CDR3 DNA: TGTGCCAGCAGTCTCCAGGGGGGGCGATTCGGCAATCAGCCCCAGCATTTT

J gene: TRBJ1-1
D gene: NA
clone size: NA
V gene: TRBV5-1
CDR3 protein: CASRPDTNTEAFF
CDR3 DNA: TGCGCCAGCAGACCCGACACGAACACTGAAGCTTTCTTT

J gene: TRBJ2-7
D gene: NA
clone size: NA
V gene: TRBV5-4
CDR3 protein: CASSLGAATSYEQYF
CDR3 DNA: TGTGCCAGCAGCTTGGGCGCCGCGACCTCCTACGAGCAGTACTTC

J gene: TRBJ1-6
D gene: TRBD1
clone size: NA
V gene: TRBV30
CDR3 protein: CALRGRATRYSPLHF
CDR3 DNA: TGTGCCTTAAGGGGGCGTGCGACCAGGTATTCACCCCTCCACTTT

J gene: TRBJ1-4
D gene: TRBD1
clone size: few
V gene: TRBV28
CDR3 protein: CASTQDRVNEKLFF
CDR3 DNA: TGTGCCAGCACCCAGGACAGGGTTAATGAAAAACTGTTTTTT

J gene: TRBJ1-2
D gene: NA
clone size: NA
V gene: TRBV19
CDR3 protein: CASSMSSGTPNYGYTF
CDR3 DNA: TGTGCCAGTAGTATGTCATCCGGGACACCGAACTATGGCTACACCTTC

J gene: TRBJ1-3
D gene: TRBD1
clone size: few
V gene: TRBV27
CDR3 protein: CASRPTGAGNTIYF
CDR3 DNA: TGTGCCAGCAGACCTACAGGGGCCGGAAACACCATATATTTT

J gene: TRBJ1-5
D gene: NA
clone size: NA
V gene: TRBV20-1
CDR3 protein: CSASNQPQHF
CDR3 DNA: TGCAGTGCCTCCAATCAGCCCCAGCATTTT

J gene: TRBJ2-6
D gene: NA
clone size: NA
V gene: TRBV2
CDR3 protein: CASASSAGANVLTF
CDR3 DNA: TGTGCCAGCGCAAGCTCGGCTGGGGCCAACGTCCTGACTTTC

J gene: TRBJ1-5
D gene: NA
clone size: NA
V gene: TRBV4-1
CDR3 protein: CASSQGAASSNQPQHF
CDR3 DNA: TGCGCCAGCAGCCAAGGCGCTGCTAGTAGCAATCAGCCCCAGCATTTT

J gene: TRBJ1-1
D gene: NA
clone size: NA
V gene: TRBV6-5
CDR3 protein: CASSLLTANTEAFF
CDR3 DNA: TGTGCCAGCAGCCTCTTAACAGCTAACACTGAAGCTTTCTTT

J gene: TRBJ2-5
D gene: TRBD2
clone size: once
V gene: TRBV15
CDR3 protein: CATSSGTSGRPTETQYF
CDR3 DNA: TGTGCCACCTCTTCCGGGACTAGCGGGAGACCGACGGAGACCCAGTACTTC

J gene: TRBJ2-5
D gene: NA
clone size: NA
V gene: TRBV19
CDR3 protein: CASSIKETQYF
CDR3 DNA: TGTGCCAGTAGTATAAAAGAGACCCAGTACTTC

J gene: TRBJ1-1
D gene: NA
clone size: few
V gene: TRBV30
CDR3 protein: CAWMLTRGTEAFF
CDR3 DNA: TGTGCCTGGATGCTAACGAGGGGAACTGAAGCTTTCTTT

J gene: TRBJ2-3
D gene: TRBD1
clone size: NA
V gene: TRBV4-1
CDR3 protein: CASRRTGQDTQYF
CDR3 DNA: TGCGCCAGCAGGCGGACAGGGCAAGATACGCAGTATTTT

J gene: TRBJ1-1
D gene: NA
clone size: NA
V gene: TRBV27
CDR3 protein: CASSLDVNVGSEAFF
CDR3 DNA: TGTGCCAGCAGTTTAGATGTTAATGTTGGCTCTGAAGCTTTCTTT

J gene: TRBJ2-1
D gene: NA
clone size: NA
V gene: TRBV6-5
CDR3 protein: CASSAGRSSYNEQFF
CDR3 DNA: TGTGCCAGCAGTGCGGGACGCAGCTCCTACAATGAGCAGTTCTTC

J gene: TRBJ2-7
D gene: NA
clone size: NA
V gene: TRBV14
CDR3 protein: CASSQRPSSEQYF
CDR3 DNA: TGTGCCAGCAGCCAAAGACCCTCCTCCGAGCAGTACTTC

J gene: TRBJ1-5
D gene: NA
clone size: NA
V gene: TRBV19
CDR3 protein: CASSRRGESNQPQHF
CDR3 DNA: TGTGCCAGTAGTCGTAGGGGAGAGAGCAATCAGCCCCAGCATTTT

J gene: TRBJ2-1
D gene: NA
clone size: NA
V gene: TRBV7-9
CDR3 protein: CASSLALQFSYNEQFF
CDR3 DNA: TGTGCCAGCAGCTTAGCGCTCCAATTTTCATACAATGAGCAGTTCTTC

J gene: TRBJ1-3
D gene: NA
clone size: NA
V gene: TRBV30
CDR3 protein: CAWSVPGNSRGNTIYF
CDR3 DNA: TGTGCCTGGAGTGTACCCGGAAACAGTCGGGGAAACACCATATATTTT

J gene: TRBJ2-7
D gene: NA
clone size: NA
V gene: TRBV11-2
CDR3 protein: CASSPGVVGSYEQYF
CDR3 DNA: TGTGCCAGCAGCCCTGGTGTAGTAGGCTCCTACGAGCAGTACTTC

J gene: TRBJ2-1
D gene: TRBD2
clone size: NA
V gene: TRBV30
CDR3 protein: CAWSGSKVAGIYNEQFF
CDR3 DNA: TGTGCCTGGAGTGGGTCTAAAGTAGCGGGGATTTACAATGAGCAGTTCTTC

J gene: TRBJ1-4
D gene: NA
clone size: once
V gene: TRBV9
CDR3 protein: CASSPQGTNEKLFF
CDR3 DNA: TGTGCCAGCAGCCCCCAGGGGACTAATGAAAAACTGTTTTTT

J gene: TRBJ1-6
D gene: NA
clone size: NA
V gene: TRBV9
CDR3 protein: CASSVGGDNSPLHF
CDR3 DNA: TGTGCCAGCAGCGTAGGTGGGGATAATTCACCCCTCCACTTT

J gene: TRBJ2-7
D gene: NA
clone size: NA
V gene: TRBV5-6
CDR3 protein: CASSPAGPYEQYF
CDR3 DNA: TGTGCCAGCAGCCCCGCTGGGCCCTACGAGCAGTACTTC

J gene: TRBJ2-7
D gene: NA
clone size: NA
V gene: TRBV9
CDR3 protein: CASSVGPRSEQYF
CDR3 DNA: TGTGCCAGCAGCGTAGGGCCCAGAAGCGAGCAGTACTTC

J gene: TRBJ1-1
D gene: NA
clone size: NA
V gene: TRBV7-2
CDR3 protein: CASRQGKMNTEAFF
CDR3 DNA: TGTGCCAGCAGGCAAGGGAAAATGAACACTGAAGCTTTCTTT

J gene: TRBJ2-7
D gene: TRBD2
clone size: NA
V gene: TRBV29-1
CDR3 protein: CSVARTSETYEQYF
CDR3 DNA: TGCAGCGTTGCCAGGACTAGCGAGACCTACGAGCAGTACTTC

J gene: TRBJ2-5
D gene: TRBD1
clone size: NA
V gene: TRBV5-1
CDR3 protein: CASSLDGQEEETQYF
CDR3 DNA: TGCGCCAGCAGCTTGGACGGACAGGAGGAAGAGACCCAGTACTTC

J gene: TRBJ1-6
D gene: NA
clone size: NA
V gene: TRBV5-1
CDR3 protein: CASSLNLDNSPLHF
CDR3 DNA: TGCGCCAGCAGCTTGAACTTGGATAATTCACCCCTCCACTTT

J gene: TRBJ1-1
D gene: NA
clone size: few
V gene: TRBV10-3
CDR3 protein: CAISESQIDGTEAFF
CDR3 DNA: TGTGCCATCAGTGAATCTCAGATCGATGGCACTGAAGCTTTCTTT